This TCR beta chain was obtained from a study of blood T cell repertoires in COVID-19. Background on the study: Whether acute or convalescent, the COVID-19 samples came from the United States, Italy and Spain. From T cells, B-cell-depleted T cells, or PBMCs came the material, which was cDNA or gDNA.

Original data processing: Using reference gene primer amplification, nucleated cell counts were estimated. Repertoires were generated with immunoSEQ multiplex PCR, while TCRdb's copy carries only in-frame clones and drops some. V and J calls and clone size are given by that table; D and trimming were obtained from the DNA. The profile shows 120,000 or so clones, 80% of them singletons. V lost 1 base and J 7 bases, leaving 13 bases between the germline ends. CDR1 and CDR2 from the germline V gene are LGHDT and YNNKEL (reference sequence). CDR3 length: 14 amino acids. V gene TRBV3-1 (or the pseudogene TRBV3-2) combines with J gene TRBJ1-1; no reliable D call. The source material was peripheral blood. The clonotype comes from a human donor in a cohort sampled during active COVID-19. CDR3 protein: CASSQVTPAHEAFF. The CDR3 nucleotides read TGTGCCAGCAGCCAAGTAACACCTGCCCATGAAGCTTTCTTT.